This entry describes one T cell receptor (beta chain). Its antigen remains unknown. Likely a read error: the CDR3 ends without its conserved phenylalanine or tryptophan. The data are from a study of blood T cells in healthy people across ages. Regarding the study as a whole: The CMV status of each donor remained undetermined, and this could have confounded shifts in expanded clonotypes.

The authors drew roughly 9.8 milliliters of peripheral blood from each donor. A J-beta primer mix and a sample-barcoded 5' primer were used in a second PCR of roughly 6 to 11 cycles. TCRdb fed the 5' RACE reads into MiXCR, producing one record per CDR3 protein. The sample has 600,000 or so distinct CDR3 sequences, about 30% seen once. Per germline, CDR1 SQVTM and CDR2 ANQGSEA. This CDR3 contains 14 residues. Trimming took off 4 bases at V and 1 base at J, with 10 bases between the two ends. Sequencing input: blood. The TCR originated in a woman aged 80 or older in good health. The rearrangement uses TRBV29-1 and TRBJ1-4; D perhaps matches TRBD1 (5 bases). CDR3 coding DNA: TGCAGCGTTGCTGGAGGGGAAACTAATGAAAAACTGTTTTGT. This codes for CSVAGGETNEKLFC.